This T cell receptor (beta chain) was sequenced during a study of cytomegalovirus exposure and HLA in healthy donors. This PCR relied on a set of 60 Vbeta primers and 13 Jbeta primers. Generated by immunoSEQ multiplex PCR, the TCRdb table keeps only in-frame clones and is missing some. Of about 140,000 clones in the sample, about 84% are singletons; the top ten hold 2% to 3%. Germline loops: CDR1 SGHRS, CDR2 YFSETQ. The CDR3 totals 14 residues. The J segment lost 5 bases and the V segment lost 3 bases, leaving 6 bases of the junction unmatched. V is TRBV5-1 and J is TRBJ2-7; 9 bases are a match to TRBD1. This TCR came from a man aged 45-65 years in good health and CMV-seronegative. Material: PBMCs. The CDR3 DNA sequence: TGCGCCAGCAGCTGGGGGGACAGGGTCAACGAGCAGTACTTC. Its translation is CASSWGDRVNEQYF.